A single sample gave rise to the 14 T cell receptor beta chains below, sequenced in a study of a mutant IDH1 vaccine in newly diagnosed glioma. Method: immunoSEQ multiplex PCR; TCRdb's copy keeps in-frame clones and lacks some. The sample carries some 87,000 clones, approximately 75% recorded once. These receptors have no known antigen. Time point reported: week 47, end of study. Each vaccine dose was 300 ug of mutant IDH1 20-mer peptide, with topical imiquimod. The starting material was PBMCs, obtained from a glioma patient whose treatment included an IDH1 peptide vaccine. Receptor source: a middle-aged man with glioma.

This rearrangement joins TRBV4-1 to TRBJ2-3; 16 bases match TRBD2. The ends lost 4 bases at V and 5 bases at J; junction bases unmatched: 12. Germline lookup yields CDR1 MGHRA and CDR2 YSYEKL. This CDR3 contains 19 residues. The CDR3 DNA is TGCGCCAGCAGCCCGGGACAGTCCGGGACTAGCGGGAGGGAAGATACGCAGTATTTT. The encoded protein is CASSPGQSGTSGREDTQYF.

The rearrangement links TRBV28 to TRBJ2-2, with 7 nucleotides matching TRBD1. Losses at the gene ends were 7 bases for V and 6 bases for J; bases not matched to a gene: 14. The CDR3 has 16 amino acids. The germline gives CDR1 MDHEN, CDR2 SYDVKM. The DNA for the CDR3 is TGTGCCAGCACCCGCCAGGGGGTCACGGGGTCCGGGGAGCTGTTTTTT. This gives the protein CASTRQGVTGSGELFF.

This chain links TRBV6-4 with TRBJ1-1; no clear D. The V gene lost 4 bases and the J gene lost 0 bases, with 6 bases spanning the gap. Germline CDR1 reads MRHNA; CDR2 reads SNTAGT. The CDR3 loop spans 13 amino acids. CDR3 residues: CASSVQMNTEAFF. The DNA of the CDR3 is TGTGCCAGCAGTGTCCAGATGAACACTGAAGCTTTCTTT.

The chain links TRBV28 to TRBJ1-1; tentatively, D is TRBD1 (5 bases). CDR1 is MDHEN and CDR2 is SYDVKM in the germline V gene. With 4 bases removed from V and 4 bases from J, the gap between germline ends came to 16 bases. The CDR3 is 15 amino acids. The CDR3: CASSSRDLPGTEAFF. The CDR3 coding sequence is TGTGCCAGCAGTTCTCGGGACCTCCCGGGCACTGAAGCTTTCTTT. The entire variable domain, with the rest obtained from reference TRBV28 and TRBJ1-1, is as follows: DVKVTQSSRYLVKRTGEKVFLECVQDMDHENMFWYRQDPGLGLRLIYFSYDVKMKEKGDIPEGYSVSREKKERFSLILESASTNQTSMYLCASSSRDLPGTEAFFGQGTRLTVV.

The chain recombines TRBV4-3 with TRBJ2-7; TRBD2 matches at 7 bases. Per the germline V gene, CDR1 is LGHNA and CDR2 is YSLEER. J was trimmed by 3 bases and V by 0 bases; bases with no gene match: 2. The CDR3 consists of 14 residues. The CDR3 DNA reads as TGCGCCAGCAGCCAAGAGCCGGGGGGCTACGAGCAGTACTTC. Residues: CASSQEPGGYEQYF.

V and J are TRBV6-5 and TRBJ2-4, with D perhaps assigned TRBD1 or TRBD2 (6 bases each). The CDR3 covers 15 residues. Trimming removed 0 bases at V and 5 bases at J, with 11 bases between. The germline gives CDR1 MNHEY, CDR2 SVGAGI. In nucleotides, the CDR3 is TGTGCCAGCAGTTACTCGAACGGGGGCGAAAACATTCAGTACTTC. As protein: CASSYSNGGENIQYF.

V usage is TRBV9 and J usage is TRBJ1-2; TRBD1 is a possible D gene (6 bases). This CDR3 contains 13 residues. V shed 2 bases and J shed 2 bases, with 7 bases lying between them. The germline V gene has CDR1 SGDLS and CDR2 YYNGEE. The CDR3 region has the DNA TGTGCCAGCAGCGTGAGGGGGAACTATGGCTACACCTTC. This encodes CASSVRGNYGYTF. Full variable domain (rest looked up from reference TRBV9 and TRBJ1-2): DSGVTQTPKHLITATGQRVTLRCSPRSGDLSVYWYQQSLDQGLQFLIQYYNGEERAKGNILERFSAQQFPDLHSELNLSSLELGDSALYFCASSVRGNYGYTFGSGTRLTVV.

This CDR3 is CASSYSGTVGTQYF. CDR3 nucleotide sequence: TGTGCCAGCAGTTACTCCGGGACGGTGGGGACCCAGTACTTC. The V call is TRBV6-6, the J call TRBJ2-5; D tentatively reads TRBD1 or TRBD2 (5 bases each). V was shortened by 0 bases and J by 7 bases, with 12 bases between the two germline ends. CDR3 length: 14 residues. Germline V CDR1 and CDR2: MNHNY, SVGAGI (reference sequence).

The count of this clone is one. The chain links TRBV5-4 to TRBJ1-1; D might be TRBD1 (5 bases). Per germline, CDR1 SGHNT and CDR2 YYREEE (reference sequence). The CDR3 consists of 13 residues. The ends were cut back, 4 bases at V and 6 bases at J, with 13 bases in the middle. The CDR3 here is CASSQKLTAEAFF. The CDR3 bases are TGTGCCAGCAGCCAAAAACTGACAGCTGAAGCTTTCTTT.

The gene calls are TRBV9 and TRBJ2-1; 12 nucleotides match TRBD2. Germline V lookup: CDR1 SGDLS, CDR2 YYNGEE. The CDR3 is made up of 17 amino acids. Trimming cost V 3 bases and J 6 bases; bases outside gene matches: 10. DNA of the CDR3: TGTGCCAGCAGCGAAACCCTCGGACTAGCGGGATTCAATGAGCAGTTCTTC. Amino acid sequence: CASSETLGLAGFNEQFF.

This chain links TRBV9 with TRBJ2-6; D is unresolved. Trimming stripped 6 bases from V and 0 bases from J, with 4 bases between. The CDR3 contains 13 residues. Germline V gives CDR1 SGDLS, CDR2 YYNGEE. Here the CDR3 DNA reads TGTGCCAGCACGGCCTCTGGGGCCAACGTCCTGACTTTC. Residues: CASTASGANVLTF.

For the CDR3, the DNA is TGTGCCAGCAGCTTAGTGGGCTCCCCTAGAGACTACACTGAAGCTTTCTTT. Translation gives CASSLVGSPRDYTEAFF. V and J are TRBV9 and TRBJ1-1; D gene uncertain. V lost 4 bases and J lost 3, with 22 bases in between. The CDR3 has 17 amino acids. Germline V CDR1 and CDR2: SGDLS, YYNGEE.

The chain joins TRBV30 to TRBJ1-1, with TRBD1 as a possible D gene (6 bases). Per germline, CDR1 GTSNPN and CDR2 SVGIG (reference sequence). CDR3 length: 16 residues. Trimming left V 4 bases short and J 1 base short, with 19 bases between. The CDR3 loop reads CAWILRDTLKNTEAFF. CDR3 nucleotides: TGTGCCTGGATTCTTCGGGACACCTTAAAGAACACTGAAGCTTTCTTT.

The rearrangement joins TRBV4-3 to TRBJ2-1; 9 bases align to TRBD2. CDR1 is LGHNA, CDR2 YSLEER, per germline. J lost 4 bases, V lost 1 base, and 5 bases had no gene match. The CDR3 is 16 amino acids. The CDR3 sequence: CASSQVRLAGYNEQFF. The CDR3 DNA sequence: TGCGCCAGCAGCCAAGTGAGGCTAGCGGGGTACAATGAGCAGTTCTTC.